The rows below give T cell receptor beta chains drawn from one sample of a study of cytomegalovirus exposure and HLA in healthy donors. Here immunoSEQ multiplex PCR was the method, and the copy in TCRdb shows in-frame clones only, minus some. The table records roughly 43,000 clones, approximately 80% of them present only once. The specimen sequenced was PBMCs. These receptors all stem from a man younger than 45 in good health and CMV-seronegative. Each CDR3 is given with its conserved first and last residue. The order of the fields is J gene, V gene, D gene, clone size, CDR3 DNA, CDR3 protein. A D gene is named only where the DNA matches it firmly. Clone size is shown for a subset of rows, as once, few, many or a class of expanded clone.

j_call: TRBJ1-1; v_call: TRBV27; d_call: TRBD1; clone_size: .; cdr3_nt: TGTGCCAGCAGTTCGAATTCAGGGGGGAACACTGAAGCTTTCTTT; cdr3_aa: CASSSNSGGNTEAFF
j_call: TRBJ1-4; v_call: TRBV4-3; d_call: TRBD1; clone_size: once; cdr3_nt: TGCGCCAGCAGCCAAGATTGGACAGGGGGTAATGAAAAACTGTTTTTT; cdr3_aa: CASSQDWTGGNEKLFF
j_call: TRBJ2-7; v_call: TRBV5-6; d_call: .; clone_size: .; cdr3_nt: TGTGCCAGCAGCTTCTGGGAGAGCTCCTACGAGCAGTACTTC; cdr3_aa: CASSFWESSYEQYF
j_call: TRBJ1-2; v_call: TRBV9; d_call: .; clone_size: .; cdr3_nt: TGTGCCAGCAGCGTAGCCGAACTGGGACACTTATATGGCTACACCTTC; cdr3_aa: CASSVAELGHLYGYTF
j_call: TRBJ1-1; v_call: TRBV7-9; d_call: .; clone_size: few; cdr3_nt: TGTGCCAGCAGCTTATCTTTCAGTGAAGCTTTCTTT; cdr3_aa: CASSLSFSEAFF
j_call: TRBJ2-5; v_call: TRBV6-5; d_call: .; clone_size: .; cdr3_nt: TGTGCCAGCAGTTACCTAGGGGATGAGACCCAGTACTTC; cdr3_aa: CASSYLGDETQYF
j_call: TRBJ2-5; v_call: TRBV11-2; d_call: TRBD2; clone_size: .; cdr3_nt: TGTGCCAGCAGCTCGTCGGGACTAGCGGGATGGGAGACCCAGTACTTC; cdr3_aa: CASSSSGLAGWETQYF
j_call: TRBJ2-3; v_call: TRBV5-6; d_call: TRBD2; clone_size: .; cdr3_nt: TGTGCCAGCAGCAGTTTCGGGACTAGCCTCGATACGCAGTATTTT; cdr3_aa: CASSSFGTSLDTQYF
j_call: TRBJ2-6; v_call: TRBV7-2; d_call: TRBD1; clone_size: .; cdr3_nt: TGTGCCAGCAGCGTACAGGGGGCGTTGCGTTCTGGGGCCAACGTCCTGACTTTC; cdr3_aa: CASSVQGALRSGANVLTF
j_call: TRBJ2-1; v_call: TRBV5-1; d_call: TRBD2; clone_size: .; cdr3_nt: TGCGCCAGCAGCACCGGGACTAGCGGGAGGGCCAGGAGCAATGAGCAGTTCTTC; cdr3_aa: CASSTGTSGRARSNEQFF
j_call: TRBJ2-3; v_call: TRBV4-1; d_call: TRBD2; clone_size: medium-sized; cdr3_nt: TGCGCCAGCAGCCAAGAAGGTGGGACTAGCGGGAGAATCGGGGATACGCAGTATTTT; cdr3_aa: CASSQEGGTSGRIGDTQYF
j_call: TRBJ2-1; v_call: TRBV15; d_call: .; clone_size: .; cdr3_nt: TGTGCCACCAGCCCCCAAACCGGAGGGTCCTACAATGAGCAGTTCTTC; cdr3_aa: CATSPQTGGSYNEQFF
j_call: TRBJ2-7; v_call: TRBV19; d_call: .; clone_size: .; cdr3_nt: TGTGCCAGTAGTGAGGGAATGGGTCCAAATTACGAGCAGTACTTC; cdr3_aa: CASSEGMGPNYEQYF
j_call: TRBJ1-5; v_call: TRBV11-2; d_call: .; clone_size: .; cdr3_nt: TGTGCCAGCAGCTCAACGGAGAATCAGCCCCAGCATTTT; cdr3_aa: CASSSTENQPQHF
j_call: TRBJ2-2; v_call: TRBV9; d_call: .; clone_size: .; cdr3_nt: TGTGCCAGCAGCGTAGGGAATCGGGGCGGGGAGCTGTTTTTT; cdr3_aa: CASSVGNRGGELFF
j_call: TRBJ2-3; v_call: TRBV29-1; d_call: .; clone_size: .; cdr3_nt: TGCAGCGTTTTACCGGGACACCTATCCACAGATACGCAGTATTTT; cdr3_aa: CSVLPGHLSTDTQYF
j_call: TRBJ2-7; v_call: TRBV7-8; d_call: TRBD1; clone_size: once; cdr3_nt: TGTGCCAGCAGCTTGCCGGGACAGGGGGCGACCTCGGGAAATTACGAGCAGTACTTC; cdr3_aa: CASSLPGQGATSGNYEQYF
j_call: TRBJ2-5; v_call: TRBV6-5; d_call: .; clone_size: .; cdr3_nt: TGTGCCAGCAGCTTAAATACCGGGAGACAAGAGACCCAGTACTTC; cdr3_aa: CASSLNTGRQETQYF
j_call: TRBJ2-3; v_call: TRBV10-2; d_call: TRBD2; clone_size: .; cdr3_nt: TGCGCCAGCAGTGAAGTATATTGGACTAGCGGGAGCCTGACAGATACGCAGTATTTT; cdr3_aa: CASSEVYWTSGSLTDTQYF
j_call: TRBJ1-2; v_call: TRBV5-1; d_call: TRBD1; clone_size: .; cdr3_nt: TGCGCCAGCAGCCCGGGGGGGACAGCCGACTATGGCTACACCTTC; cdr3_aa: CASSPGGTADYGYTF
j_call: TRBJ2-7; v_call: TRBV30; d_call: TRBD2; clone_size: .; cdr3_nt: TGTGCCTGGAGTGTACTTGCGGGAGGTTGGTTCGCCCACGAGCAGTACTTC; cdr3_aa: CAWSVLAGGWFAHEQYF